Listed below are T cell receptor beta chains from one sample, sequenced in a study of blood T cell repertoires in COVID-19. The table came from immunoSEQ multiplex PCR; TCRdb's copy has only in-frame clones and leaves some out. The profile shows roughly 87,000 clones, roughly 86% of them singletons. Material for sequencing was peripheral blood. The receptors originated from a man between 40 and 49 years old with acute or convalescent COVID-19. The CDR3 runs from the conserved cysteine through the conserved F or W. The order of the fields is clone size, D gene, V gene, J gene, CDR3 DNA, CDR3 protein. D genes are given only for firm matches. Clone size is stated in some rows and not others, as once, few, many or a class when expanded.

clone_size: -; d_call: -; v_call: TRBV12-3/TRBV12-4; j_call: TRBJ2-1; cdr3_nt: TGTGCCAGCAGTTTCGGGACACCCCATGGGTTCTTC; cdr3_aa: CASSFGTPHGFF
clone_size: -; d_call: TRBD2; v_call: TRBV12-5; j_call: TRBJ2-3; cdr3_nt: TGTGCTAGTGGTCTCCCCACGGGACTAGCGGGGCCCCATGACACAGATACGCAGTATTTT; cdr3_aa: CASGLPTGLAGPHDTDTQYF
clone_size: -; d_call: -; v_call: TRBV29-1; j_call: TRBJ1-2; cdr3_nt: TGCAGCGGCAGGGCGCCGAACTATGGCTACACCTTC; cdr3_aa: CSGRAPNYGYTF
clone_size: few; d_call: -; v_call: TRBV19; j_call: TRBJ1-1; cdr3_nt: TGTGCCAGTAGCACCCGGGCTGAAGCTTTCTTT; cdr3_aa: CASSTRAEAFF
clone_size: -; d_call: TRBD1; v_call: TRBV19; j_call: TRBJ2-6; cdr3_nt: TGTGCCAGTAGTATAGATCTATCGTCTATGGCAGGGGGCCCATCTGGGGCCAACGTCCTGACTTTC; cdr3_aa: CASSIDLSSMAGGPSGANVLTF
clone_size: -; d_call: TRBD2; v_call: TRBV13; j_call: TRBJ2-1; cdr3_nt: TGTGCCAGCAGCCTCCTCGGGGGGGCTATCTACAATGAGCAGTTCTTC; cdr3_aa: CASSLLGGAIYNEQFF
clone_size: -; d_call: TRBD1; v_call: TRBV7-9; j_call: TRBJ1-5; cdr3_nt: TGTGCCAGCAGCTTAGGGGGTTGGGGACAGGGAGGGAATCAGCCCCAGCATTTT; cdr3_aa: CASSLGGWGQGGNQPQHF
clone_size: -; d_call: -; v_call: TRBV11-3; j_call: TRBJ2-7; cdr3_nt: TGTGCCAGCAGCTTAGAGCCTGGTGACACCTACGAGCAGTACTTC; cdr3_aa: CASSLEPGDTYEQYF
clone_size: few; d_call: -; v_call: TRBV18; j_call: TRBJ2-7; cdr3_nt: TGTGCCAGCTCACCGTCTGATGTCAAACCGCGCTACGAGCAGTACTTC; cdr3_aa: CASSPSDVKPRYEQYF
clone_size: -; d_call: -; v_call: TRBV21-1; j_call: TRBJ2-7; cdr3_nt: TGTGCCAGCAGCAAAAACGGACAGCTACTCTACGAGCAGTACTTC; cdr3_aa: CASSKNGQLLYEQYF
clone_size: -; d_call: -; v_call: TRBV9; j_call: TRBJ2-1; cdr3_nt: TGTGCCAGCAGCTCTCCCGGGACTCATAATGAGCAGTTCTTC; cdr3_aa: CASSSPGTHNEQFF
clone_size: -; d_call: TRBD1; v_call: TRBV5-5; j_call: TRBJ2-3; cdr3_nt: TGTGCCAGCCACCTGACGGGACAGACTAGCACAGATACGCAGTATTTT; cdr3_aa: CASHLTGQTSTDTQYF
clone_size: -; d_call: -; v_call: TRBV4-2; j_call: TRBJ1-1; cdr3_nt: TGTGCCAGCAGCCCCGGGGGGGGTATAACTTTCTTT; cdr3_aa: CASSPGGGITFF
clone_size: -; d_call: TRBD1; v_call: TRBV6-4; j_call: TRBJ1-1; cdr3_nt: TGTGCCAGCACCAAGGACAGGACGAACACTGAAGCTTTCTTT; cdr3_aa: CASTKDRTNTEAFF
clone_size: few; d_call: TRBD2; v_call: TRBV23-1; j_call: TRBJ2-2; cdr3_nt: TGCGCCAGCAGTCAATCGGACGGGGGGGCCAACACCGGGGAGCTGTTTTTT; cdr3_aa: CASSQSDGGANTGELFF
clone_size: -; d_call: -; v_call: TRBV18; j_call: TRBJ1-6; cdr3_nt: TGTGCCAGCACCGATTCAGGGGATAGTTCACCCCTCCACTTT; cdr3_aa: CASTDSGDSSPLHF
clone_size: -; d_call: TRBD1; v_call: TRBV7-2; j_call: TRBJ1-6; cdr3_nt: TGTGCCAGCAATCCGACAGGGTCTTATAATTCACCCCTCCACTTT; cdr3_aa: CASNPTGSYNSPLHF
clone_size: -; d_call: TRBD1; v_call: TRBV4-1; j_call: TRBJ2-7; cdr3_nt: TGCGCCAGCAGCCAAGAGGGACAGGGGGCCCACGAGCAGTACTTC; cdr3_aa: CASSQEGQGAHEQYF
clone_size: -; d_call: -; v_call: TRBV27; j_call: TRBJ2-1; cdr3_nt: TGTGCCAGCAGTTTGCAGGGGTACAATGAGCAGTTCTTC; cdr3_aa: CASSLQGYNEQFF
clone_size: -; d_call: -; v_call: TRBV10-3; j_call: TRBJ2-1; cdr3_nt: TGTGCCATCAGAGGACTTGACAATGAGCAGTTCTTC; cdr3_aa: CAIRGLDNEQFF
clone_size: few; d_call: TRBD1; v_call: TRBV7-9; j_call: TRBJ2-5; cdr3_nt: TGTGCCAGCAGCTTAGGGGACAGGGATCTGGAGACCCAGTACTTC; cdr3_aa: CASSLGDRDLETQYF
clone_size: -; d_call: -; v_call: TRBV6-1; j_call: TRBJ1-2; cdr3_nt: TGTGCCAGCAGTGAGCTGGGGCAGTATGGCTACACCTTC; cdr3_aa: CASSELGQYGYTF
clone_size: -; d_call: TRBD1; v_call: TRBV14; j_call: TRBJ2-2; cdr3_nt: TGTGCCAGCAGCCAACCGGGACAGGTGAACACCGGGGAGCTGTTTTTT; cdr3_aa: CASSQPGQVNTGELFF
clone_size: -; d_call: TRBD1; v_call: TRBV18; j_call: TRBJ1-5; cdr3_nt: TGTGCCAGCTCACCTCGACAGGGGGCGATGGGCAATCAGCCCCAGCATTTT; cdr3_aa: CASSPRQGAMGNQPQHF
clone_size: once; d_call: -; v_call: TRBV19; j_call: TRBJ2-3; cdr3_nt: TGTGCCAGTAGCACAGGGCCCATCAGCACAGATACGCAGTATTTT; cdr3_aa: CASSTGPISTDTQYF
clone_size: -; d_call: TRBD2; v_call: TRBV2; j_call: TRBJ2-5; cdr3_nt: TGTGCCAGCAGTGATAATCCTAGCGGGATAGGTTTGGAGACCCAGTACTTC; cdr3_aa: CASSDNPSGIGLETQYF
clone_size: once; d_call: TRBD2; v_call: TRBV27; j_call: TRBJ2-3; cdr3_nt: TGTGCCAGCAGTCCCCGATATAGCGGGAGCACAGATACGCAGTATTTT; cdr3_aa: CASSPRYSGSTDTQYF
clone_size: -; d_call: -; v_call: TRBV5-1; j_call: TRBJ1-1; cdr3_nt: TGCGCCAGCACCGGAAGGGATCGGGGCACTGAAGCTTTCTTT; cdr3_aa: CASTGRDRGTEAFF
clone_size: -; d_call: TRBD1; v_call: TRBV2; j_call: TRBJ2-1; cdr3_nt: TGTGCCAGCGGGGACAGGGTGTCCTACAATGAGCAGTTCTTC; cdr3_aa: CASGDRVSYNEQFF
clone_size: -; d_call: -; v_call: TRBV20-1; j_call: TRBJ2-1; cdr3_nt: TGCAGTGCTAGTGGCGGCGAGCAGTTCTTC; cdr3_aa: CSASGGEQFF
clone_size: -; d_call: TRBD2; v_call: TRBV7-8; j_call: TRBJ2-1; cdr3_nt: TGTGCCAGCAGCTTAACTAGCGGGAGGTACAATGAGCAGTTCTTC; cdr3_aa: CASSLTSGRYNEQFF
clone_size: -; d_call: -; v_call: TRBV5-1; j_call: TRBJ2-5; cdr3_nt: TGCGCCAGCAGCTTGGTGGGCGTTGGGGAGACCCAGTACTTC; cdr3_aa: CASSLVGVGETQYF
clone_size: few; d_call: -; v_call: TRBV30; j_call: TRBJ1-1; cdr3_nt: TGTGCCTGGAGAAAAACACAGAACACTGAAGCTTTCTTT; cdr3_aa: CAWRKTQNTEAFF
clone_size: once; d_call: TRBD2; v_call: TRBV30; j_call: TRBJ2-7; cdr3_nt: TGTGCCTGGAGTTCCCCTAGCGGGAGGCACCCCTACGAGCAGTACTTC; cdr3_aa: CAWSSPSGRHPYEQYF
clone_size: -; d_call: TRBD1; v_call: TRBV5-1; j_call: TRBJ2-2; cdr3_nt: TGCGCCAGCAGCTTGACCCCCACGACAGGGGTGAACACCGGGGAGCTGTTTTTT; cdr3_aa: CASSLTPTTGVNTGELFF
clone_size: -; d_call: TRBD2; v_call: TRBV18; j_call: TRBJ2-3; cdr3_nt: TGTGCCAGCTCACCATTAGCGGGGGGGCCCGCAGATACGCAGTATTTT; cdr3_aa: CASSPLAGGPADTQYF
clone_size: -; d_call: -; v_call: TRBV19; j_call: TRBJ1-5; cdr3_nt: TGTGCCAGTAAGAGTGGAGGGCCCCAGCATTTT; cdr3_aa: CASKSGGPQHF
clone_size: few; d_call: TRBD2; v_call: TRBV5-1; j_call: TRBJ2-1; cdr3_nt: TGCGCCAGCAAACTCACTCCCGGGACTAGCGGAAACAATGAGCAGTTCTTC; cdr3_aa: CASKLTPGTSGNNEQFF
clone_size: once; d_call: TRBD2; v_call: TRBV4-1; j_call: TRBJ2-7; cdr3_nt: TGCGCCAGCAGCCAAGATGCGGGGGTCGGCTCCTACGAGCAGTACTTC; cdr3_aa: CASSQDAGVGSYEQYF
clone_size: -; d_call: TRBD1; v_call: TRBV27; j_call: TRBJ2-7; cdr3_nt: TGTGCCAGCAGTTTAAGGACAGGGCATTGGTCCTACGAGCAGTACTTC; cdr3_aa: CASSLRTGHWSYEQYF
clone_size: -; d_call: -; v_call: TRBV12-3/TRBV12-4; j_call: TRBJ1-2; cdr3_nt: TGTGCCAGCAGTCCACGGAAGGGAGGGGGCTACACCTTC; cdr3_aa: CASSPRKGGGYTF
clone_size: few; d_call: TRBD1; v_call: TRBV19; j_call: TRBJ1-2; cdr3_nt: TGTGCCAGTAGTGCGGGACAGGGGCCGTCAAACTATGGCTACACCTTC; cdr3_aa: CASSAGQGPSNYGYTF
clone_size: -; d_call: -; v_call: TRBV5-4; j_call: TRBJ2-5; cdr3_nt: TGTGCCAGCAGCTTAAGGGGGCAAGAGACCCAGTACTTC; cdr3_aa: CASSLRGQETQYF
clone_size: -; d_call: -; v_call: TRBV5-1; j_call: TRBJ1-5; cdr3_nt: TGCGCCAGCAGCCCAGGGACAAACCAGCCCCAGCATTTT; cdr3_aa: CASSPGTNQPQHF
clone_size: -; d_call: TRBD1; v_call: TRBV7-9; j_call: TRBJ2-1; cdr3_nt: TGTGCCAGCAGCTGGACAGGGCAATACAATGAGCAGTTCTTC; cdr3_aa: CASSWTGQYNEQFF
clone_size: -; d_call: TRBD1; v_call: TRBV6-5; j_call: TRBJ2-7; cdr3_nt: TGTGCCAGCACCCGACAGGGGGACTCCTACGAGCAGTACTTC; cdr3_aa: CASTRQGDSYEQYF
clone_size: -; d_call: -; v_call: TRBV18; j_call: TRBJ1-2; cdr3_nt: TGTGCCAGCTCGCTGAGCGACAGTAAGGGCTACACCTTC; cdr3_aa: CASSLSDSKGYTF
clone_size: -; d_call: TRBD1; v_call: TRBV14; j_call: TRBJ2-3; cdr3_nt: TGTGCCAGCAGCCGCAGGACAGGGGGTAACACAGATACGCAGTATTTT; cdr3_aa: CASSRRTGGNTDTQYF
clone_size: -; d_call: TRBD1; v_call: TRBV27; j_call: TRBJ1-6; cdr3_nt: TGTGCCAGCAGTGCGAAATTCCCGGGACAGGGTTCCGGTAATTCACCCCTCCACTTT; cdr3_aa: CASSAKFPGQGSGNSPLHF
clone_size: -; d_call: -; v_call: TRBV6-2/TRBV6-3; j_call: TRBJ2-7; cdr3_nt: TGTGCCAGCAGTCCCCTCGACGAGCAGTACTTC; cdr3_aa: CASSPLDEQYF
clone_size: once; d_call: TRBD1; v_call: TRBV29-1; j_call: TRBJ1-4; cdr3_nt: TGCAGCGTTGACCCGGGACAGGGGGGTGAAAAACTGTTTTTT; cdr3_aa: CSVDPGQGGEKLFF